The 23 T cell receptor beta chains reported below all come from one sample, sequenced in a study of early T cells in non-severe SARS-CoV-2 infection. A single record per CDR3 protein comes from TCRdb applying MiXCR to the 5' RACE reads. Altogether under 85,000 distinct CDR3 sequences are present, around 10% being singletons, with the ten largest covering approximately 2.6%. Sequencing input: whole blood. The receptors originated from an adult who was a healthcare worker with PCR-confirmed SARS-CoV-2 infection or an uninfected control (not recorded which).

V and J are TRBV28 and TRBJ2-7; 7 nucleotides match TRBD1. V was clipped by 7 bases and J by 2 bases; unmatched bases: 8. CDR1 and CDR2 (germline): MDHEN, SYDVKM. There are 14 residues in the CDR3. The CDR3 region has the DNA TGTGCCAGCACCCCGGGACAGCTGGCCTACGAGCAGTACTTC. Amino acids: CASTPGQLAYEQYF.

Many counts were recorded for this clonotype. This chain links TRBV27 with TRBJ1-2, with D uncertain. CDR1 is MNHEY and CDR2 is SMNVEV in the germline V gene (reference sequence). Trimming took 1 base from V and 4 from J, leaving 7 bases between them. The CDR3 spans 13 residues. The chain's CDR3 is CASSLYRSYGYTF. The CDR3 DNA sequence: TGTGCCAGCAGTTTATACAGAAGCTATGGCTACACCTTC.

This clonotype has a handful of counts. This chain joins TRBV7-8 and TRBJ2-2; D ambiguous. The CDR3 sequence is 14 residues long. The V gene lost 7 bases and the J gene lost 4 bases, with 13 bases spanning the gap. In germline, CDR1 is SGHVS, CDR2 FQNEAQ. The CDR3 DNA is TGTGCCAGCATCTCCCCAGGTGTCACCGGGGAGCTGTTTTTT. This gives the protein CASISPGVTGELFF.

This clonotype has just a few counts. V gene TRBV30 combines with J gene TRBJ1-2; 7 bases are shared with TRBD1. Trimming cost V 5 bases and J 8 bases; bases outside gene matches: 17. Per the germline V gene, CDR1 is GTSNPN and CDR2 is SVGIG (reference sequence). The CDR3 totals 15 residues. CDR3 sequence: CAWHPGDRGRRGYTF. DNA for the CDR3: TGTGCCTGGCACCCCGGGGATAGGGGGCGTAGGGGCTACACCTTC. Looking up the rest from reference TRBV30 and TRBJ1-2 gives the full variable domain: SQTIHQWPATLVQPVGSPLSLECTVEGTSNPNLYWYRQAAGRGLQLLFYSVGIGQISSEVPQNLSASRPQDRQFILSSKKLLLSDSGFYLCAWHPGDRGRRGYTFGSGTRLTVV.

V and J are TRBV28 and TRBJ2-4; 11 nucleotides line up with TRBD2. V shed 1 base and J 2 bases; nucleotides not matched to a gene: 7. The V gene's germline CDR1 is MDHEN and CDR2 SYDVKM. The CDR3 consists of 18 residues. The CDR3 nucleotides are TGTGCCAGCAGTTTATTACTAGCGGGGGAGCCCTCCAAAAACATTCAGTACTTC. It encodes CASSLLLAGEPSKNIQYF.

The V call is TRBV5-4, the J call TRBJ2-7; D possibly corresponds to TRBD1 (5 bases). This CDR3 is built from 14 residues. Trimming cost V 0 bases and J 1 base, with 8 bases left between them. The germline V gene has CDR1 SGHNT and CDR2 YYREEE (reference sequence). CDR3: CASSLAQGSYEQYF. DNA of the CDR3: TGTGCCAGCAGCTTGGCTCAGGGTTCCTACGAGCAGTACTTC.

This clonotype was seen ten or more times. The chain has TRBV14 and TRBJ1-1; D call uncertain. The CDR3 consists of 13 residues. Trimming left V 1 base short and J 7 bases short, with 10 bases between. Germline V gene data show CDR1 as SGHDN and CDR2 as FVKESK. The CDR3 spells CASSQGQLLEAFF. The CDR3 region has the DNA TGTGCCAGCAGCCAAGGGCAGCTCCTTGAAGCTTTCTTT.

This clonotype was observed a handful of times. The chain employs TRBV18 and TRBJ1-5, with a tentative D call TRBD1 (6 bases). Per germline, CDR1 KGHSH and CDR2 LQKENI. Between the trimmed V and J ends, which lost 5 bases and 3 bases, there was a span of 11 bases. The CDR3 sequence is 14 residues long. The CDR3 here is CASSGWGANQPQHF. CDR3 sequence (DNA): TGTGCCAGCTCAGGCTGGGGGGCCAATCAGCCCCAGCATTTT.

This clonotype appeared a few times. The rearrangement uses TRBV6-5 and TRBJ1-6; TRBD1 is a possible D gene (5 bases). This CDR3 comprises 14 residues. Trimming pared 2 bases from V and 9 bases from J, leaving 11 bases between. Germline CDR1 MNHEY, CDR2 SVGAGI. CDR3 loop: CASSYRGAGSPLHF. In DNA, the CDR3 is TGTGCCAGCAGTTACAGGGGAGCCGGTTCACCCCTCCACTTT.

The rearrangement joins TRBV20-1 to TRBJ2-2, with 8 bases aligning to TRBD2. CDR1 DFQATT and CDR2 SNEGSKA come from the germline V gene (reference sequence). The V gene end was trimmed by 4 bases and the J gene end by 6 bases; junction bases not matched to a gene: 10. The CDR3 extends over 15 amino acids. CDR3 protein: CSATFGSGGAGELFF. In DNA, the CDR3 is TGCAGTGCTACATTCGGGAGCGGGGGAGCCGGGGAGCTGTTTTTT.

A few counts support this clonotype. The CDR3, as DNA: TGTGCCAGCACCACTAGCGGATGGGGGACGAATGAGCAGTTCTTC. Its translation is CASTTSGWGTNEQFF. The rearrangement joins TRBV28 to TRBJ2-1; 8 positions agree with TRBD2. The V segment lost 7 bases and the J segment 7 bases; nucleotides outside the gene matches: 12. The CDR3 consists of 15 residues. CDR1 and CDR2 (germline): MDHEN, SYDVKM.

Only a few counts were recorded for this clonotype. The chain carries TRBV29-1 and TRBJ2-7; 7 bases map to TRBD1. The trim removed 7 bases at V and 3 bases at J, leaving 3 bases unmatched. Germline V CDR1 and CDR2: SQVTM, ANQGSEA. The CDR3 totals 11 residues. The CDR3 region is CSGYRGYEQYF. The CDR3 DNA reads as TGCAGCGGTTACAGGGGCTACGAGCAGTACTTC.

The chain carries TRBV20-1 and TRBJ2-1; 9 nucleotides align to TRBD2. V shed 1 base and J 2 bases; nucleotides not matched to a gene: 6. The CDR3 loop spans 16 amino acids. CDR1 is DFQATT, CDR2 SNEGSKA, per germline (reference sequence). The CDR3 bases are TGCAGTGCTAGAGCTGTAGCGGGGGAGACCTACAATGAGCAGTTCTTC. Amino acids: CSARAVAGETYNEQFF.

This clonotype has at least ten counts. The CDR3 sequence: CASSESVLLAGGFGEQFF. The CDR3 coding sequence is TGCGCCAGCAGTGAGTCCGTACTTCTAGCGGGAGGGTTCGGTGAGCAGTTCTTC. The V and J genes are TRBV10-2 and TRBJ2-1; the match to TRBD2 covers 12 bases. V was clipped by 0 bases and J by 9 bases; unmatched bases: 12. This CDR3 comprises 18 residues. Germline loops: CDR1 WSHSY, CDR2 SAAADI.

This rearrangement joins TRBV9 to TRBJ2-5, with TRBD1 matching over 9 bases. The V and J ends lost 2 bases and 4 bases, in that order; junction bases with no gene match: 9. CDR1 is SGDLS and CDR2 is YYNGEE in the germline V gene. The CDR3 covers 16 residues. CDR3 coding DNA: TGTGCCAGCAGCGTGACCGGGACAGGGATTCGAGAGACCCAGTACTTC. This codes for CASSVTGTGIRETQYF.

This clonotype was observed many times. The chain has TRBV5-1 and TRBJ1-5, with D perhaps matching TRBD1 (5 bases). Trimming took off 0 bases at V and 6 bases at J, with 10 bases between the two ends. The CDR3 contains 14 residues. Germline loops: CDR1 SGHRS, CDR2 YFSETQ. The CDR3 DNA follows: TGCGCCAGCAGCTTGGAAGGGGAGAGTCAGCCCCAGCATTTT. It is translated as CASSLEGESQPQHF. Based on the CDR3 plus reference TRBV5-1 and TRBJ1-5, the full variable domain is KAGVTQTPRYLIKTRGQQVTLSCSPISGHRSVSWYQQTPGQGLQFLFEYFSETQRNKGNFPGRFSGRQFSNSRSEMNVSTLELGDSALYLCASSLEGESQPQHFGDGTRLSIL.

There are many counts of this clonotype. V gene TRBV18 combines with J gene TRBJ2-1; 8 bases map to TRBD2. The CDR3 is 20 residues long. Germline V gene sequence: CDR1 KGHSH, CDR2 LQKENI. The V gene end was trimmed by 1 base and the J gene end by 2 bases; junction bases not matched to a gene: 16. CDR3 sequence: CASSPLAGTTPPRTYNEQFF. The CDR3 region has the DNA TGTGCCAGCTCACCACTAGCGGGAACGACCCCCCCTCGGACCTACAATGAGCAGTTCTTC.

Note on this clonotype: This sequence may be a read error, since a much larger clone differs from it by one base. The gene calls are TRBV7-2 and TRBJ2-2; D is unclear. Germline assignment: CDR1 SGHTA and CDR2 FQGNSA. This CDR3 has 12 residues. Trimming stripped 5 bases from V and 6 bases from J, with 7 bases between. The CDR3 bases are TGTGCCAGCAGCCCCCCAGCCGGGGAGCTGTTTTTT. Protein: CASSPPAGELFF. The variable domain in full, completed from reference TRBV7-2 and TRBJ2-2, reads GAGVSQSPSNKVTEKGKDVELRCDPISGHTALYWYRQSLGQGLEFLIYFQGNSAPDKSGLPSDRFSAERTGGSVSTLTIQRTQQEDSAVYLCASSPPAGELFFGEGSRLTVL.

Many counts were recorded for this clonotype. V is TRBV10-2 and J is TRBJ2-1, with D uncertain. V lost 2 bases and J 11 bases, leaving 7 bases between the germline ends. Germline CDR1 WSHSY, CDR2 SAAADI. This CDR3 contains 11 residues. The CDR3 DNA follows: TGCGCCAGCAGTGAGGTGTTGAAGCAGTTCTTC. It codes for CASSEVLKQFF.

This clonotype has at least ten counts. The V call is TRBV3-1, the J call TRBJ2-7; D unresolved. Germline loops: CDR1 LGHDT, CDR2 YNNKEL (reference sequence). The CDR3 loop spans 13 amino acids. The V end lost 1 base, the J end lost 3 bases, and 7 bases lay between the germline ends. This CDR3 reads CASSQVDGYEQYF. The CDR3 DNA is TGTGCCAGCAGCCAAGTCGACGGCTACGAGCAGTACTTC.

This chain connects TRBV20-1 to TRBJ1-2; 8 nucleotides match TRBD1. Germline V gene data show CDR1 as DFQATT and CDR2 as SNEGSKA (reference sequence). Trimming took 6 bases from V and 5 from J; bases not matched to a gene: 8. The CDR3 length is 13 residues. DNA for the CDR3: TGCAGTGCAGCCGCAGGGGGCTGGTATGGCTACACCTTC. It is translated as CSAAAGGWYGYTF.

This clonotype occurred a few times. V and J are TRBV10-3 and TRBJ2-7, with 7 positions matching TRBD2. The CDR3 extends over 14 amino acids. V trimming: 6 bases; J trimming: 1 base; junction bases outside the gene matches: 6. In germline, CDR1 is ENHRY, CDR2 SYGVKD. CDR3 sequence reads: CAIRTGTNSYEQYF. In DNA form, the CDR3 reads TGTGCCATCAGGACCGGGACTAATTCCTACGAGCAGTACTTC.

This clonotype was counted many times. The chain links TRBV11-3 to TRBJ2-7, with 7 bases fitting TRBD1. The V gene end was trimmed by 0 bases and the J gene end by 2 bases; junction bases not matched to a gene: 4. In germline, CDR1 is SGHNT, CDR2 YENEEA. The CDR3 extends over 15 amino acids. In nucleotides, the CDR3 is TGTGCCAGCAGCTTAGAGCCGGGACAGACCTACGAGCAGTACTTC. This gives the protein CASSLEPGQTYEQYF.